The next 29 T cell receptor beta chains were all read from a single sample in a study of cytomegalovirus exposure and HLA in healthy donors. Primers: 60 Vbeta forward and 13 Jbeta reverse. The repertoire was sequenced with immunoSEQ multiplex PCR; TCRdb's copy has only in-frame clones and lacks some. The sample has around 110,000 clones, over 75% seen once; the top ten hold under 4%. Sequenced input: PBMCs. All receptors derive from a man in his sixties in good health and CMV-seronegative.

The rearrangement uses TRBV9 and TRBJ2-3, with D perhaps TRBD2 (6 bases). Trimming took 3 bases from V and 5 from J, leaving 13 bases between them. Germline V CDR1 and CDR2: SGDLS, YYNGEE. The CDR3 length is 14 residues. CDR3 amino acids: CASSGSVGGDTQYF. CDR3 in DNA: TGTGCCAGCAGCGGGAGCGTGGGGGGAGATACGCAGTATTTT. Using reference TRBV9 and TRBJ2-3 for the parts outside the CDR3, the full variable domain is DSGVTQTPKHLITATGQRVTLRCSPRSGDLSVYWYQQSLDQGLQFLIQYYNGEERAKGNILERFSAQQFPDLHSELNLSSLELGDSALYFCASSGSVGGDTQYFGPGTRLTVL.

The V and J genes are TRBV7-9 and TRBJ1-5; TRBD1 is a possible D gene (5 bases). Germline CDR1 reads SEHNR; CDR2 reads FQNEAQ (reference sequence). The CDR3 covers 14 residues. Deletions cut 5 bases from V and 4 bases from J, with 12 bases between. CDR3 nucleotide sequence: TGTGCCAGCAGCCTAGGACAACAGAATCAGCCCCAGCATTTT. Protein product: CASSLGQQNQPQHF.

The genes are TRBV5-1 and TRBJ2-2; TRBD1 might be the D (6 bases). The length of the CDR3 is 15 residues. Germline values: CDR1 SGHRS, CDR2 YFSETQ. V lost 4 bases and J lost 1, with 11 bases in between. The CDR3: CASSRVTGNTGELFF. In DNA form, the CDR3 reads TGCGCCAGCAGCCGGGTGACAGGGAACACCGGGGAGCTGTTTTTT.

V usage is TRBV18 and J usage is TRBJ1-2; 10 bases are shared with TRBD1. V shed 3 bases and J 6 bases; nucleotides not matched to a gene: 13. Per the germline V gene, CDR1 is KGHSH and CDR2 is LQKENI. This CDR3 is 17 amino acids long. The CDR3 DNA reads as TGTGCCAGCTCACCCACATTGACAGGGGGCGTATCGGATGGCTACACCTTC. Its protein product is CASSPTLTGGVSDGYTF.

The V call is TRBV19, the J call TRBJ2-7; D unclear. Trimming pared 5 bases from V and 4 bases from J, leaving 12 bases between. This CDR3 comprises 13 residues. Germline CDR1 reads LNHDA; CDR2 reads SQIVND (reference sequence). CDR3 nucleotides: TGTGCCAGTAGTTGGGCTGTCCGGTACGAGCAGTACTTC. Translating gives CASSWAVRYEQYF.

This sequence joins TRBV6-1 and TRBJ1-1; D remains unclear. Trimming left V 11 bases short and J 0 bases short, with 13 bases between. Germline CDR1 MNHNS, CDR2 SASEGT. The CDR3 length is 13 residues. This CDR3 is CAVGGSLNTEAFF. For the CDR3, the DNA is TGTGCCGTAGGAGGCAGTTTGAACACTGAAGCTTTCTTT.

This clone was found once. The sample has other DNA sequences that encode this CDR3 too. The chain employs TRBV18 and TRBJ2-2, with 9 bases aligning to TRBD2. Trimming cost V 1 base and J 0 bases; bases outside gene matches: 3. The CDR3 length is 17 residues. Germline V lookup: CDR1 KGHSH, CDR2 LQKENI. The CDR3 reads CASSPRSGGSNTGELFF. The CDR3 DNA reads TGTGCCAGCTCACCACGAAGCGGGGGGTCGAACACCGGGGAGCTGTTTTTT.

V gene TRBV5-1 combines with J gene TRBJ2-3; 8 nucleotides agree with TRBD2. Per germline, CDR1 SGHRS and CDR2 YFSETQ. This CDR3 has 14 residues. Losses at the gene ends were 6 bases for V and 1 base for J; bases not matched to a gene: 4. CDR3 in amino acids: CASTLTSGTDTQYF. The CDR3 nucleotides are TGCGCCAGCACCCTGACTAGCGGCACAGATACGCAGTATTTT. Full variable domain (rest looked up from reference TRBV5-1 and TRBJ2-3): KAGVTQTPRYLIKTRGQQVTLSCSPISGHRSVSWYQQTPGQGLQFLFEYFSETQRNKGNFPGRFSGRQFSNSRSEMNVSTLELGDSALYLCASTLTSGTDTQYFGPGTRLTVL.

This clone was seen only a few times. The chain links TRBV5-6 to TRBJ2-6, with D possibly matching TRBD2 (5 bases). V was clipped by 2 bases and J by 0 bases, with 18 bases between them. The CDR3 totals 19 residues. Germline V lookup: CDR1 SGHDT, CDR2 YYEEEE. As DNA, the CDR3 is TGTGCCAGCAGCTTTTTCGTGAGGGTCGGGGTCTCTGGGGCCAACGTCCTGACTTTC. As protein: CASSFFVRVGVSGANVLTF.

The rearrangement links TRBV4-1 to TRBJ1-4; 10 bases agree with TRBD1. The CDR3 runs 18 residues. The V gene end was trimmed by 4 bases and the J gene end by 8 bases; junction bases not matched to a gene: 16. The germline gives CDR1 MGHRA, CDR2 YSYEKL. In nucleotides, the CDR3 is TGCGCCAGCAGCCCCCGCGGGACAGGGGAGGGGGTAGGAGAAAAACTGTTTTTT. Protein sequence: CASSPRGTGEGVGEKLFF.

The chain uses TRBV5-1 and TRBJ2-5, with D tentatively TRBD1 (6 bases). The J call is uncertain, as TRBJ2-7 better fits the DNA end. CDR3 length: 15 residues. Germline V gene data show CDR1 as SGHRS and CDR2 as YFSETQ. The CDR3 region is CASSLRAGANYEQYF. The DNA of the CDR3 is TGCGCCAGCAGCTTAAGGGCAGGGGCCAACTACGAGCAGTACTTC.

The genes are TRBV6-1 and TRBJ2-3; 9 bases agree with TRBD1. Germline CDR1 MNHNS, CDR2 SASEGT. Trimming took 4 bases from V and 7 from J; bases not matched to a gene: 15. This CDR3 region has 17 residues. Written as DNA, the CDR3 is TGTGCCAGCAGTGTAACATTGACAGCGACAGGGGGTTATACGCAGTATTTT. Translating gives CASSVTLTATGGYTQYF.

The CDR3 loop reads CASSSQSSSSYNEQFF. The CDR3 region has the DNA TGTGCCAGCAGTTCCCAGTCCTCAAGCTCCTACAATGAGCAGTTCTTC. This chain joins TRBV28 and TRBJ2-1, with D hard to call. The CDR3 length is 16 residues. The germline V gene encodes CDR1 MDHEN and CDR2 SYDVKM. V was shortened by 4 bases and J by 0 bases, with 13 bases between the two germline ends.

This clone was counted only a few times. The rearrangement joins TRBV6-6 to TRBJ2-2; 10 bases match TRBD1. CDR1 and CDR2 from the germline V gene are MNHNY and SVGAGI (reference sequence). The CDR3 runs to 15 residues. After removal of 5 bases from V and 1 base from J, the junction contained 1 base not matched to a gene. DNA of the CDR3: TGTGCCAGCAGTAGGGACAGGGGGAACACCGGGGAGCTGTTTTTT. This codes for CASSRDRGNTGELFF.

Here the CDR3 reads CASSLSTSGGTNTGELFF. In nucleotides, the CDR3 is TGTGCCAGCAGCTTATCTACTAGCGGGGGGACCAACACCGGGGAGCTGTTTTTT. The chain couples TRBV11-2 to TRBJ2-2; TRBD2 matches at 12 bases. This CDR3 is 18 amino acids long. Germline trimming cut 2 bases from V and 2 bases from J; bases unmatched to any gene: 6. Per the germline V gene, CDR1 is SGHAT and CDR2 is FQNNGV.

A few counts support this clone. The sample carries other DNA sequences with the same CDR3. CDR3 protein: CASTLGTGNSPLHF. The DNA for the CDR3 is TGTGCCAGTACTCTTGGGACAGGGAATTCACCCCTCCACTTT. The genes are TRBV19 and TRBJ1-6; 9 bases line up with TRBD1. Germline V gene lookup returns CDR1 LNHDA and CDR2 SQIVND (reference sequence). The CDR3 length is 14 residues. The V and J ends lost 7 bases and 7 bases, in that order; junction bases with no gene match: 5.

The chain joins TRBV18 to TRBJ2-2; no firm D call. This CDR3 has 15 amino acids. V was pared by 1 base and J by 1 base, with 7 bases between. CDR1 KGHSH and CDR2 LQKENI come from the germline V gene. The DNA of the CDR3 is TGTGCCAGCTCACCACGAGGCGGGAACACCGGGGAGCTGTTTTTT. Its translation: CASSPRGGNTGELFF.

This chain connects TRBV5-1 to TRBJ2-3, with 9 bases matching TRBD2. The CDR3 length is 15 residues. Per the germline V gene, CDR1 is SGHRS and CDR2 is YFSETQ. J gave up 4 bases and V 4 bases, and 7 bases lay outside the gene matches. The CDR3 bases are TGCGCCAGCAGCGGGGCGGTAGCGGGGGCAGATACGCAGTATTTT. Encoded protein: CASSGAVAGADTQYF.

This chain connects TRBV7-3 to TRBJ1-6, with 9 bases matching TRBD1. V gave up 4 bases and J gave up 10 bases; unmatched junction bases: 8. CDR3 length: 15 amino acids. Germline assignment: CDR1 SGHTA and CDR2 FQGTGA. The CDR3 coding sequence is TGTGCCAGCAGCTGGGGGACAGGGAGACAATCACCCCTCCACTTT. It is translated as CASSWGTGRQSPLHF.

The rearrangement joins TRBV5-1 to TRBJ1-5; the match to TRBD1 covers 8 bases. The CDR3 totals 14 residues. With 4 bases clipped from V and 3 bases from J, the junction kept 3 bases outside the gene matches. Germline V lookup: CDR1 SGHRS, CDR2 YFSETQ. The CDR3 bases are TGCGCCAGCAGCCAGGGACAGGACAATCAGCCCCAGCATTTT. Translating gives CASSQGQDNQPQHF. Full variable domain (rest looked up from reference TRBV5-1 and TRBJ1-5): KAGVTQTPRYLIKTRGQQVTLSCSPISGHRSVSWYQQTPGQGLQFLFEYFSETQRNKGNFPGRFSGRQFSNSRSEMNVSTLELGDSALYLCASSQGQDNQPQHFGDGTRLSIL.

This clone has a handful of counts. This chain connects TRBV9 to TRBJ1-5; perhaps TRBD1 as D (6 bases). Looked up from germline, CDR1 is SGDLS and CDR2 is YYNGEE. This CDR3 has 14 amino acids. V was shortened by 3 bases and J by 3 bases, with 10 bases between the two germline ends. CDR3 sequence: CASSEDSYNQPQHF. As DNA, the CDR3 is TGTGCCAGCAGCGAGGACAGCTACAATCAGCCCCAGCATTTT.

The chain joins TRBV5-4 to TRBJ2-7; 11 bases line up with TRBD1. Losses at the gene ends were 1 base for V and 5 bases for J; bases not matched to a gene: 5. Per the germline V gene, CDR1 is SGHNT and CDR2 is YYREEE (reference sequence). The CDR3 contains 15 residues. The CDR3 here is CASSLKGQGADEQYF. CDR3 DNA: TGTGCCAGCAGCTTGAAAGGACAGGGGGCCGACGAGCAGTACTTC.

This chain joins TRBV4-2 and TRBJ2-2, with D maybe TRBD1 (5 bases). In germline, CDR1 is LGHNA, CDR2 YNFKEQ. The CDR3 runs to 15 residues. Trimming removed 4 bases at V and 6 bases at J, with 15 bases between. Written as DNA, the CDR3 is TGTGCCAGCAGCCTAGGGGTCCCCCGATCCGGGGAGCTGTTTTTT. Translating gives CASSLGVPRSGELFF.

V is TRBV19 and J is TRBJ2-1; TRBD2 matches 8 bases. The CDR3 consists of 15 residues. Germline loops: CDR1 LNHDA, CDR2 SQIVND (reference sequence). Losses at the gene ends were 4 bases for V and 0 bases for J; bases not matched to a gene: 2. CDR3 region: CASSSGGSSYNEQFF. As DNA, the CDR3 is TGTGCCAGTAGTAGCGGGGGGAGCTCCTACAATGAGCAGTTCTTC. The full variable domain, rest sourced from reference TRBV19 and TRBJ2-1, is DGGITQSPKYLFRKEGQNVTLSCEQNLNHDAMYWYRQDPGQGLRLIYYSQIVNDFQKGDIAEGYSVSREKKESFPLTVTSAQKNPTAFYLCASSSGGSSYNEQFFGPGTRLTVL.

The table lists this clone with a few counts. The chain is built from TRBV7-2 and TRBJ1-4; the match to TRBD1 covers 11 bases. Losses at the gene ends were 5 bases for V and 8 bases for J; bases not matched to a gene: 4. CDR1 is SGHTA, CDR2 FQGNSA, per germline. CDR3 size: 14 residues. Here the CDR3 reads CASSRTGGYEKLFF. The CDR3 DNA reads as TGTGCCAGCAGCCGGACAGGGGGCTACGAAAAACTGTTTTTT. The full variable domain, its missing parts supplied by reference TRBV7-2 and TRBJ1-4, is GAGVSQSPSNKVTEKGKDVELRCDPISGHTALYWYRQSLGQGLEFLIYFQGNSAPDKSGLPSDRFSAERTGGSVSTLTIQRTQQEDSAVYLCASSRTGGYEKLFFGSGTQLSVL.

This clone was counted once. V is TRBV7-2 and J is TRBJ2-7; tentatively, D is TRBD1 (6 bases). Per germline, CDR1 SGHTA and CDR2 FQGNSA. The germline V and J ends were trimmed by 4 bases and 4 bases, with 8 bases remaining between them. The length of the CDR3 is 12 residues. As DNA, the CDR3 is TGTGCCAGCAGCTGGACAGATTACGAGCAGTACTTC. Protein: CASSWTDYEQYF.

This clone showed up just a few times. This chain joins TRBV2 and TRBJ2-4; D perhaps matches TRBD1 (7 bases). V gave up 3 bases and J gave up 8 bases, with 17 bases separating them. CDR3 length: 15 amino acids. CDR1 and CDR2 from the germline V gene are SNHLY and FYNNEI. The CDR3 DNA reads TGTGCCAGCAGTGATGGGTGGACAGGAGGGGACATTCAGTACTTC. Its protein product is CASSDGWTGGDIQYF.

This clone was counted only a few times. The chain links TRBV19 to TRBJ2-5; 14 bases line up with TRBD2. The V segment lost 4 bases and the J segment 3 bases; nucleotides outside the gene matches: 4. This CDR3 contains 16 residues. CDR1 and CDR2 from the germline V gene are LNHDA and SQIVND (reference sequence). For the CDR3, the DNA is TGTGCCAGTAGTAAGACTAGCGGGGGGGCAGAAGAGACCCAGTACTTC. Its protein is CASSKTSGGAEETQYF.

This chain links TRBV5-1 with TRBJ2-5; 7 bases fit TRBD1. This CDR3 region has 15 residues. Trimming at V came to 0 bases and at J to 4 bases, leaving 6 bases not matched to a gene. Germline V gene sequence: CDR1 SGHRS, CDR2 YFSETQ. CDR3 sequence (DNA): TGCGCCAGCAGCTTGGGGGACAGAGAACCAGAGACCCAGTACTTC. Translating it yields CASSLGDREPETQYF.